The next 13 T cell receptor beta chains were all read from a single sample in a study of regulatory T cells in long-lasting Graves disease. Time point: newly diagnosed GD, antithyroid drugs for less than 3 months. From RNA extracted from PBMCs, the TCR library was made. Library construction for TCR beta used iRepertoire HTBI primers and Arm-PCR of CDR3 regions. TCRdb reprocessed the multiplex PCR reads with MiXCR, giving one entry per CDR3 protein. Counted here are about 450,000 distinct CDR3 sequences, about 14% occurring once; the ten biggest clones make up roughly 18%. This sample also belongs to another study, concerning T cells in Graves' hyperthyroidism and ophthalmopathy.

The sequencing used peripheral blood mononuclear cells (PBMCs), collected at new diagnosis, from a patient treated with antithyroid drugs. Receptor source: a woman between 50 and 59 years old with Graves disease.

V is TRBV28 and J is TRBJ2-3, with D possibly being TRBD1 (5 bases). Trimming left V 1 base short and J 2 bases short, with 13 bases between. Germline CDR1 reads MDHEN; CDR2 reads SYDVKM. The CDR3 has 16 residues. The CDR3 DNA reads as TGTGCCAGCAGTTTATCCCAGGGTCTATACACAGATACGCAGTATTTT. Its protein is CASSLSQGLYTDTQYF.

The chain couples TRBV27 to TRBJ2-7; 8 positions match TRBD2. Germline V gene lookup returns CDR1 MNHEY and CDR2 SMNVEV (reference sequence). The junction had 17 bases not matched to a gene; V was cut back by 8 bases and J by 2 bases. The CDR3 consists of 17 residues. This CDR3 reads CASGSFLSGRHTYEQYF. The CDR3 DNA is TGTGCCAGCGGCTCCTTTTTGAGCGGGAGACATACCTACGAGCAGTACTTC.

This clonotype was seen more than once but under ten times. With a much larger clone just one base away, this may be a read error. This rearrangement joins TRBV29-1 to TRBJ2-1; D not certain. Germline values: CDR1 SQVTM, CDR2 ANQGSEA. The CDR3 spans 14 residues. CDR3 sequence: CSAGAGSLGNGQFF. The CDR3 DNA reads as TGCAGCGCGGGCGCCGGGTCCTTAGGGAATGGGCAGTTCTTC.

The J gene is TRBJ2-3, the V gene TRBV6-1; D is ambiguous. The CDR3 has 12 residues. Trimming shortened V by 4 bases and J by 4 bases, and 6 bases separated the two germline ends. Germline CDR1 MNHNS, CDR2 SASEGT. The CDR3 is CASSGRADTQYF. CDR3 DNA: TGTGCCAGCAGTGGCCGGGCAGATACGCAGTATTTT.

A few counts support this clonotype. The V and J genes are TRBV11-2 and TRBJ2-7; 8 positions agree with TRBD2. The germline V gene encodes CDR1 SGHAT and CDR2 FQNNGV. The CDR3 has 17 amino acids. Germline trimming cut 5 bases from V and 0 bases from J; bases unmatched to any gene: 12. Written as DNA, the CDR3 is TGTGCCAGCAGCCCTCTTGGGCGGGGGGAGAACTCCTACGAGCAGTACTTC. Translated, it gives CASSPLGRGENSYEQYF.

The sample holds a few counts of this clonotype. The V call is TRBV12-3 or TRBV12-4, the J call TRBJ2-3; no reliable D call. The CDR3 runs to 12 residues. V dropped 4 bases and J dropped 4 bases, with 6 bases sitting between them. The CDR3 DNA follows: TGTGCCAGCAGTTCCGTTTCAGATACGCAGTATTTT. Amino acid sequence: CASSSVSDTQYF.

The rearrangement joins TRBV5-1 to TRBJ2-2; 8 bases agree with TRBD2. The CDR3 runs to 15 residues. V was clipped by 7 bases and J by 5 bases; unmatched bases: 10. From germline, CDR1 is SGHRS and CDR2 YFSETQ. The CDR3 DNA is TGCGCCAGCCGCCAAGCGGGAGTCGGTACCGGGGAGCTGTTTTTT. Translation: CASRQAGVGTGELFF.

This clonotype was recorded at least ten times. This rearrangement joins TRBV5-1 to TRBJ2-7; D gene unclear. The length of the CDR3 is 15 residues. V was trimmed by 0 bases and J by 2 bases, leaving 12 bases between them. The germline CDR1 and CDR2 sequences are SGHRS and YFSETQ. The CDR3 sequence: CASSLGGTGAYEQYF. As DNA, the CDR3 is TGCGCCAGCAGCTTGGGCGGCACGGGTGCCTACGAGCAGTACTTC.

The chain recombines TRBV12-3 or TRBV12-4 with TRBJ2-1; 8 nucleotides match TRBD2. After removal of 5 bases from V and 5 bases from J, the junction contained 5 bases not matched to a gene. The CDR3 contains 14 residues. The CDR3 here is CASSKRESHNEQFF. The CDR3 region has the DNA TGTGCCAGCAGTAAGCGGGAGTCCCACAATGAGCAGTTCTTC.

About this clonotype: Given the absence of the conserved phenylalanine or tryptophan at the CDR3 end, a read error is likely. The gene calls are TRBV5-1 and TRBJ2-3, with 9 nucleotides matching TRBD1. The CDR3 spans 16 residues. The ends lost 2 bases at V and 2 bases at J; junction bases unmatched: 6. The V gene's germline CDR1 is SGHRS and CDR2 YFSETQ. CDR3 bases: TGCGCCAGCAGCTTTGACAGGGGGAGATACACAGATACGCAGTATTTG. This sequence encodes CASSFDRGRYTDTQYL.

This clonotype was counted only a few times. The V gene is TRBV24-1, the J gene TRBJ1-1; D unclear. CDR3 size: 13 residues. Between the trimmed V and J ends, which lost 2 bases and 1 base, there was a span of 4 bases. Germline V gene lookup returns CDR1 KGHDR and CDR2 SFDVKD. The CDR3 here is CATSDSKNTEAFF. As DNA, the CDR3 is TGTGCCACCAGTGATTCGAAGAACACTGAAGCTTTCTTT.

V gene TRBV18 combines with J gene TRBJ2-2, with 12 bases matching TRBD2. Losses at the gene ends were 3 bases for V and 1 base for J; bases not matched to a gene: 3. The length of the CDR3 is 17 residues. Per germline, CDR1 KGHSH and CDR2 LQKENI. The CDR3 region is CASSPPGLAGNTGELFF. Written as DNA, the CDR3 is TGTGCCAGCTCACCTCCGGGACTAGCGGGGAACACCGGGGAGCTGTTTTTT.

This clonotype appeared many times. This chain uses TRBV5-1 with TRBJ2-3, with 8 bases identical to TRBD2. Germline V gene data show CDR1 as SGHRS and CDR2 as YFSETQ. The CDR3 has 16 amino acids. J lost 4 bases, V lost 4 bases, and 11 bases had no gene match. As DNA, the CDR3 is TGCGCCAGCAGCCCAGGGACTAGTAGGTCGGCAGATACGCAGTATTTT. This sequence encodes CASSPGTSRSADTQYF.